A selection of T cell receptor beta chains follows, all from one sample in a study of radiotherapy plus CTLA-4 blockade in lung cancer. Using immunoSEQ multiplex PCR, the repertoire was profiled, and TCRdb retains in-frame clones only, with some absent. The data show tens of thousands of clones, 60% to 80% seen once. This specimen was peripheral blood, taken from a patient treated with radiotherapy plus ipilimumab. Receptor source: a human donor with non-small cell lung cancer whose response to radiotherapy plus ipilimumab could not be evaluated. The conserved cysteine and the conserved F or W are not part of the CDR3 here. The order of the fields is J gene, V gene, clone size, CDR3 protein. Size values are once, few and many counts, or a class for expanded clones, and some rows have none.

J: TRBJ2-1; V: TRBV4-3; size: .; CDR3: ASSQVAGARPYNEQF
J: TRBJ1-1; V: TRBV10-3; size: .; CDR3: AISDPAGMNTEAF
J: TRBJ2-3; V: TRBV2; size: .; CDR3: ATLGGSSTDTQY
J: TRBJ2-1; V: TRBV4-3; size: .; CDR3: ASSQEFGLAYNEQF
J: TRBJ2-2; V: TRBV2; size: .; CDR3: ASRTGGGRGELF
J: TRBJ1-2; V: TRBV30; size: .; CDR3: ACPGTGDVYGYT
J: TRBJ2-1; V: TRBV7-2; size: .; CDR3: ASSLYREQF
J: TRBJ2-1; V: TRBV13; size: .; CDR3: ASSLGQLSYNEQF
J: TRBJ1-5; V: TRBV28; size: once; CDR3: ASSLFRNQPQH
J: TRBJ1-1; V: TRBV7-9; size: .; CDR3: ASSLQANTEAF
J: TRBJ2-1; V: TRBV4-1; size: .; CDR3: ASSTEGLGLAGINEQF
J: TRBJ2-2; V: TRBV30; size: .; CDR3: AWAPGTLNTGELF
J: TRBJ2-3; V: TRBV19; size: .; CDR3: ASSRSRGTGTQY
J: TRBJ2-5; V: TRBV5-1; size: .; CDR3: ASSGGSGQETQY
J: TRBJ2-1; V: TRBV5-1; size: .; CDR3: ASSPTSALSSYNEQF
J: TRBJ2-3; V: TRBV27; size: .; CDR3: AARRKGTSGTDTQY
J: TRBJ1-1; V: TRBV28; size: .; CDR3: ASSLSMGRGTEAF
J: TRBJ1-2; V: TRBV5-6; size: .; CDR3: ASSLIQGARGYT
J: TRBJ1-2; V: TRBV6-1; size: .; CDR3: ASSEWGQTYYGYT
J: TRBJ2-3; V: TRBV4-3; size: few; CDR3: ASSQATGGFSTDTQY
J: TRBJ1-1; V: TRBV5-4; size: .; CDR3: ASSDYRTLNTEAF
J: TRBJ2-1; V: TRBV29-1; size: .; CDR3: SVAGITYNEQF
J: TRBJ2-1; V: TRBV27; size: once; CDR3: ASSVYRGSGNSEQF
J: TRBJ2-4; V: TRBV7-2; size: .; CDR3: ASTTGTSWVAVQY
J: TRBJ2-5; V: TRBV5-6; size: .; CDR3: ASSLALVDAQETQY
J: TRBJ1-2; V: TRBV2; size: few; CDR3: ASKSWRAYYGYT